Each of the 32 T cell receptor beta chains below was sequenced from the same sample in a study of OX40 agonist ivuxolimab in advanced cancers. Data came from immunoSEQ multiplex PCR; TCRdb stores just in-frame clones and leaves some out. The data show approximately 50,000 clones, 84% seen once. This sample comprised CD4+ or CD8+ T cells sorted from blood, obtained in a trial of the OX40 agonist ivuxolimab. The receptors come from an adult with an advanced solid tumor such as melanoma, head and neck, liver or kidney cancer.

There are a few counts of this clone. The J gene is TRBJ2-2, the V gene TRBV30; D gene unclear. The CDR3 has 15 residues. Trimming stripped 3 bases from V and 1 base from J, with 12 bases between. Germline CDR1 and CDR2: GTSNPN and SVGIG (reference sequence). The DNA of the CDR3 is TGTGCCTGGAGAGTGATCTGGCAGAACACCGGGGAGCTGTTTTTT. It is translated as CAWRVIWQNTGELFF.

The chain recombines TRBV6-6 with TRBJ1-5, with a possible D match to TRBD1 (5 bases). Trimming stripped 4 bases from V and 5 bases from J, with 15 bases between. From germline, CDR1 is MNHNY and CDR2 SVGAGI (reference sequence). This CDR3 is built from 15 residues. In DNA form, the CDR3 reads TGTGCCAGCAGTTTCCCGGGACTGACCGATCAGCCCCAGCATTTT. Translated, it gives CASSFPGLTDQPQHF.

The chain has TRBV7-2 and TRBJ2-5; possibly TRBD2 for D (6 bases). The germline V gene encodes CDR1 SGHTA and CDR2 FQGNSA. V lost 11 bases to trimming and J lost 5 bases, with 24 bases between them. This CDR3 spans 15 amino acids. The CDR3 sequence is CACGSTGGIWETQYF. CDR3 DNA sequence: TGTGCCTGCGGATCGACTGGGGGGATATGGGAGACCCAGTACTTC.

The chain carries TRBV5-4 and TRBJ1-1; TRBD1 aligns across 10 bases. The CDR3 sequence is 14 residues long. Germline V CDR1 and CDR2: SGHNT, YYREEE (reference sequence). V lost 4 bases and J lost 4; bases outside the gene matches: 4. The CDR3 DNA sequence: TGTGCCAGCAGCCGGGGACAGGGGTTCACTGAAGCTTTCTTT. It encodes CASSRGQGFTEAFF. The whole variable domain, remainder taken from reference TRBV5-4 and TRBJ1-1, is ETGVTQSPTHLIKTRGQQVTLRCSSQSGHNTVSWYQQALGQGPQFIFQYYREEENGRGNFPPRFSGLQFPNYSSELNVNALELDDSALYLCASSRGQGFTEAFFGQGTRLTVV.

The chain has TRBV5-5 and TRBJ1-2, with 7 bases aligning to TRBD1. CDR3 length equals 16 residues. J gave up 8 bases and V 6 bases, and 19 bases lay outside the gene matches. Germline V CDR1 and CDR2: SGHKS, YYEKEE (reference sequence). CDR3 coding DNA: TGTGCCAGCACCCTCTTGGGGACAGCCACCTTTTGGGGCTACACCTTC. This sequence encodes CASTLLGTATFWGYTF.

The chain's CDR3 is CASRQLGGQTEAFF. The CDR3 nucleotides read TGTGCCAGCAGACAGTTGGGGGGCCAGACTGAAGCTTTCTTT. The gene calls are TRBV11-2 and TRBJ1-1, with D possibly being TRBD1 (6 bases). The V end lost 6 bases, the J end lost 5 bases, and 16 bases lay between the germline ends. The CDR3 loop spans 14 amino acids. Germline CDR1 reads SGHAT; CDR2 reads FQNNGV.

The rearrangement uses TRBV30 and TRBJ1-5; D not certain. Looked up from germline, CDR1 is GTSNPN and CDR2 is SVGIG (reference sequence). With 0 bases removed from V and 3 bases from J, the gap between germline ends came to 6 bases. CDR3 size: 13 residues. CDR3 DNA sequence: TGTGCCTGGAGTGTACAAGACAATCAGCCCCAGCATTTT. Its protein product is CAWSVQDNQPQHF.

The chain couples TRBV7-6 to TRBJ2-2, with D maybe TRBD1 (6 bases). V was cut by 5 bases and J by 4 bases, with 20 bases left in between. Germline lookup yields CDR1 SGHVS and CDR2 FNYEAQ. The CDR3 runs 17 residues. CDR3 sequence (DNA): TGTGCCAGCAGCGCCCTACAGGGATCTTCTGGCACCGGGGAGCTGTTTTTT. Protein product: CASSALQGSSGTGELFF.

There are a few counts of this clone. This chain connects TRBV27 to TRBJ1-1; D gene uncertain. V lost 6 bases and J 3 bases, leaving 20 bases between the germline ends. Germline V CDR1 and CDR2: MNHEY, SMNVEV (reference sequence). The CDR3 length is 16 residues. The CDR3 region is CASSPRAWDPDTEAFF. Here the CDR3 DNA reads TGTGCCAGCAGCCCCCGGGCTTGGGATCCGGACACTGAAGCTTTCTTT.

The genes are TRBV18 and TRBJ1-3; D call uncertain. The CDR3 length is 16 residues. Trimming removed 5 bases from V and 3 bases from J, with 17 bases in between. The germline V gene has CDR1 KGHSH and CDR2 LQKENI. CDR3: CASSTDNTLGGNTIYF. Written as DNA, the CDR3 is TGTGCCAGCTCAACAGATAACACCTTGGGTGGAAACACCATATATTTT. Looking up the rest from reference TRBV18 and TRBJ1-3 gives the full variable domain: NAGVMQNPRHLVRRRGQEARLRCSPMKGHSHVYWYRQLPEEGLKFMVYLQKENIIDESGMPKERFSAEFPKEGPSILRIQQVVRGDSAAYFCASSTDNTLGGNTIYFGEGSWLTVV.

The rearrangement uses TRBV11-3 and TRBJ2-2; perhaps TRBD1 as D (6 bases). CDR1 SGHNT and CDR2 YENEEA come from the germline V gene. Trimming took 1 base from V and 3 from J, leaving 18 bases between them. The CDR3 loop spans 18 amino acids. CDR3 amino acids: CASSLGGLGTPHTGELFF. The CDR3 coding sequence is TGTGCCAGCAGCTTAGGAGGACTTGGGACACCTCACACCGGGGAGCTGTTTTTT.

The V call is TRBV4-2, the J call TRBJ2-1, with D tentatively TRBD1 or TRBD2 (5 bases each). The V and J ends lost 4 bases and 5 bases respectively, with 18 bases between them. There are 16 residues in the CDR3. Germline V lookup: CDR1 LGHNA, CDR2 YNFKEQ. CDR3 sequence: CASSPGTVVTDNEQFF. The DNA of the CDR3 is TGTGCCAGCAGCCCTGGGACGGTCGTTACGGACAATGAGCAGTTCTTC.

The chain combines TRBV5-1 with TRBJ2-2, with D tentatively TRBD1 (5 bases). This CDR3 region has 15 residues. V was shortened by 4 bases and J by 4 bases, with 14 bases between the two germline ends. Germline V gives CDR1 SGHRS, CDR2 YFSETQ. The CDR3 protein is CASSPQGLGTGELFF. In DNA form, the CDR3 reads TGCGCCAGCAGCCCCCAGGGCTTAGGCACCGGGGAGCTGTTTTTT. Based on the CDR3 plus reference TRBV5-1 and TRBJ2-2, the full variable domain is KAGVTQTPRYLIKTRGQQVTLSCSPISGHRSVSWYQQTPGQGLQFLFEYFSETQRNKGNFPGRFSGRQFSNSRSEMNVSTLELGDSALYLCASSPQGLGTGELFFGEGSRLTVL.

The chain uses TRBV19 and TRBJ2-1, with a weak D call TRBD1 (6 bases). The CDR3 extends over 16 amino acids. The V gene lost 2 bases and the J gene lost 6 bases, with 17 bases spanning the gap. The germline gives CDR1 LNHDA, CDR2 SQIVND (reference sequence). The CDR3 here is CASSITHRVAVNEQFF. Written as DNA, the CDR3 is TGTGCCAGTAGTATAACCCACAGGGTGGCGGTCAATGAGCAGTTCTTC.

The gene calls are TRBV4-2 and TRBJ2-1; 8 bases agree with TRBD1. The CDR3 consists of 16 residues. Germline-derived CDR1 and CDR2 are LGHNA and YNFKEQ. The J segment lost 7 bases and the V segment lost 4 bases, leaving 12 bases of the junction unmatched. This CDR3 reads CASSRSGTGPGNEQFF. As DNA, the CDR3 is TGTGCCAGCAGCCGTTCCGGGACAGGCCCCGGGAATGAGCAGTTCTTC.

V is TRBV6-1 and J is TRBJ2-2; tentatively, D is TRBD2 (5 bases). Germline V CDR1 and CDR2: MNHNS, SASEGT. V was pared by 2 bases and J by 1 base, with 8 bases between. The CDR3 sequence is 15 residues long. CDR3 coding DNA: TGTGCCAGCAGTGAACAGCGGTTGAACACCGGGGAGCTGTTTTTT. Translation gives CASSEQRLNTGELFF.

This clone came up once. The rearrangement joins TRBV7-2 to TRBJ1-2; D ambiguous. CDR1 is SGHTA, CDR2 FQGNSA, per germline. Trimming stripped 5 bases from V and 0 bases from J, with 16 bases between. CDR3 length equals 16 residues. CDR3 DNA: TGTGCCAGCAGCCGAGCAGCCGTGGGATCTAACTATGGCTACACCTTC. This gives the protein CASSRAAVGSNYGYTF.

The rearrangement uses TRBV6-6 and TRBJ2-5; D is perhaps TRBD1 or TRBD2 (5 bases each). CDR1 is MNHNY, CDR2 SVGAGI, per germline (reference sequence). Trimming shortened V by 6 bases and J by 5 bases, and 19 bases separated the two germline ends. The CDR3 covers 15 residues. The CDR3 loop reads CASSRDPIGDETQYF. CDR3 DNA sequence: TGTGCCAGCAGCCGGGACCCCATAGGGGACGAGACCCAGTACTTC.

The rearrangement joins TRBV6-1 to TRBJ2-5; D perhaps matches TRBD1 (6 bases). Trimming stripped 3 bases from V and 4 bases from J, with 27 bases between. CDR1 is MNHNS, CDR2 SASEGT, per germline. The CDR3 covers 19 residues. CDR3 sequence: CASSDPRGFGTQERETQYF. The CDR3 coding sequence is TGTGCCAGCAGTGACCCGCGTGGTTTCGGGACACAAGAGAGAGAGACCCAGTACTTC.

This clone was counted between two and nine times. The V call is TRBV13, the J call TRBJ1-1; unclear D gene. The CDR3 totals 15 residues. The V end lost 0 bases, the J end lost 0 bases, and 8 bases lay between the germline ends. Germline V gene lookup returns CDR1 PRHDT and CDR2 FYEKMQ (reference sequence). This CDR3 reads CASSLGGPMNTEAFF. The DNA of the CDR3 is TGTGCCAGCAGCTTAGGAGGACCCATGAACACTGAAGCTTTCTTT.

This clone was picked up one time. This rearrangement joins TRBV27 to TRBJ1-2; D unresolved. The V end was cut by 5 bases, the J end by 5 bases, with 12 bases between. The CDR3 consists of 13 residues. Germline V gene lookup returns CDR1 MNHEY and CDR2 SMNVEV (reference sequence). This CDR3 reads CASSPAGGYGYTF. CDR3 nucleotides: TGTGCCAGCAGTCCCGCGGGAGGTTATGGCTACACCTTC.

This clone has only one observation. The chain carries TRBV2 and TRBJ2-3; D gene uncertain. This CDR3 is 14 amino acids long. V was pared by 8 bases and J by 4 bases, with 16 bases between. Germline V gene data show CDR1 as SNHLY and CDR2 as FYNNEI. DNA of the CDR3: TGTGCCAGCGTCTACACCTTAGGAGCAGATACGCAGTATTTT. Translation gives CASVYTLGADTQYF. The full variable domain, with the rest looked up from reference TRBV2 and TRBJ2-3, is EPEVTQTPSHQVTQMGQEVILRCVPISNHLYFYWYRQILGQKVEFLVSFYNNEISEKSEIFDDQFSVERPDGSNFTLKIRSTKLEDSAMYFCASVYTLGADTQYFGPGTRLTVL.

The V call is TRBV2, the J call TRBJ2-5; no clear D gene. This CDR3 comprises 15 residues. CDR1 and CDR2 from the germline V gene are SNHLY and FYNNEI. For the CDR3, the DNA is TGTGCAGCAGCGAGTATTGATCTTCCGGGAGAGACCCAGTACTTC. Its protein product is CAAASIDLPGETQYF.

V usage is TRBV11-2 and J usage is TRBJ1-2; tentative D call: TRBD1 (5 bases). Germline V CDR1 and CDR2: SGHAT, FQNNGV. V was cut by 5 bases and J by 5 bases, with 18 bases left in between. The CDR3 is 15 residues long. In DNA, the CDR3 is TGTGCCAGCAGCCCCAAGGAGGGGCCGTGGTATGGCTACACCTTC. This encodes CASSPKEGPWYGYTF.

Only a few counts were recorded for this clone. The CDR3 DNA sequence: TGCGCCAGCAGCCCGTCGCAGGGGGCCTACGAGCAGTACTTC. As protein: CASSPSQGAYEQYF. This chain links TRBV5-1 with TRBJ2-7, with 7 nucleotides matching TRBD1. CDR3 length: 14 residues. Germline CDR1 is SGHRS and CDR2 is YFSETQ. Unmatched junction bases numbered 6, after V lost 4 bases and J lost 2 bases.

This clone was counted between two and nine times. The chain combines TRBV7-8 with TRBJ2-1; D gene unclear. This CDR3 contains 14 residues. V lost 1 base and J lost 3, with 7 bases in between. Germline CDR1 SGHVS, CDR2 FQNEAQ. DNA of the CDR3: TGTGCCAGCAGCTTAGACTGGGTCTACAATGAGCAGTTCTTC. It specifies CASSLDWVYNEQFF.

J is TRBJ1-2 and V is TRBV4-1; D is ambiguous. Germline lookup yields CDR1 MGHRA and CDR2 YSYEKL. This CDR3 region has 17 residues. V lost 3 bases, J lost 8 bases, and 25 bases lay in between. This chain's CDR3 is CASSQGSRANTIGGYTF. The CDR3, as DNA: TGCGCCAGCAGCCAGGGGTCACGGGCTAACACAATAGGGGGCTACACCTTC.

In the case of this clone: Other DNA sequences from this sample encode an identical CDR3 as well. V is TRBV7-9 and J is TRBJ2-3; D unresolved. This CDR3 is 12 amino acids long. Germline CDR1 is SEHNR and CDR2 is FQNEAQ (reference sequence). V was clipped by 5 bases and J by 2 bases, with 5 bases between them. In DNA form, the CDR3 reads TGTGCCAGCAGCCCGATCACAGATACGCAGTATTTT. The encoded protein is CASSPITDTQYF.

The gene calls are TRBV5-5 and TRBJ2-1, with 12 bases that match TRBD2. J lost 5 bases, V lost 2 bases, and 5 bases had no gene match. CDR3 length equals 16 residues. The germline V gene encodes CDR1 SGHKS and CDR2 YYEKEE (reference sequence). In DNA, the CDR3 is TGTGCCAGCAGCTTCCTAGCGGGAGGGGGCCACAATGAGCAGTTCTTC. It specifies CASSFLAGGGHNEQFF.

V gene TRBV7-2 combines with J gene TRBJ2-5; TRBD2 matches 15 bases. The germline V gene has CDR1 SGHTA and CDR2 FQGNSA. After removal of 2 bases from V and 7 bases from J, the junction contained 14 bases not matched to a gene. The CDR3 sequence is 19 residues long. The CDR3 region is CASSLIGGLAGGHGGTQYF. The CDR3 DNA follows: TGTGCCAGCAGCTTAATCGGGGGACTAGCGGGGGGCCACGGAGGGACCCAGTACTTC.

The chain is built from TRBV11-1 and TRBJ2-6; 7 positions agree with TRBD1. CDR1 is SGHAT, CDR2 FQDESV, per germline (reference sequence). The J segment lost 3 bases and the V segment lost 5 bases, leaving 1 base of the junction unmatched. The CDR3 runs 14 residues. CDR3 in DNA: TGTGCCAGCAGCAGGGGGCTTGGGGCCAACGTCCTGACTTTC. Residues: CASSRGLGANVLTF.

V and J are TRBV2 and TRBJ1-2; possible D gene TRBD1, 6 bases. The CDR3 consists of 13 residues. The germline gives CDR1 SNHLY, CDR2 FYNNEI. V lost 7 bases to trimming and J lost 3 bases, with 12 bases between them. CDR3 nucleotides: TGTGCCAGCACCTTAGGGGGAGACTATGGCTACACCTTC. Encoded protein: CASTLGGDYGYTF.